One and the same sample provided the 19 T cell receptor beta chains below, sequenced in a study of T cell repertoires in cytomegalovirus infection. TCRdb reprocessed the reads with MiXCR, giving one entry per CDR3 protein. The sample carries 97,000 or so distinct CDR3 sequences, more than 15% recorded once. The sample comprised PBMCs. The receptors derive from a human donor in good health (CMV status not recorded). Some clones in this sample may be carry-over from other donors' samples.

This clonotype was counted between two and nine times. The chain uses TRBV11-2 and TRBJ2-2, with TRBD2 matching 14 bases. The V gene's germline CDR1 is SGHAT and CDR2 FQNNGV. V shed 3 bases, J shed 1 base, and the junction held 10 bases outside the gene matches. The CDR3 sequence is 20 residues long. This CDR3 reads CASSLGTSGGPFLNTGELFF. Here the CDR3 DNA reads TGTGCCAGCAGCTTGGGGACTAGCGGGGGCCCCTTTTTGAACACCGGGGAGCTGTTTTTT. The variable domain in full, completed from reference TRBV11-2 and TRBJ2-2, reads EAGVAQSPRYKIIEKRQSVAFWCNPISGHATLYWYQQILGQGPKLLIQFQNNGVVDDSQLPKDRFSAERLKGVDSTLKIQPAKLEDSAVYLCASSLGTSGGPFLNTGELFFGEGSRLTVL.

The chain carries TRBV18 and TRBJ1-2, with D perhaps TRBD1 (5 bases). The CDR3 loop spans 13 amino acids. Trimming removed 2 bases at V and 10 bases at J, with 14 bases between. Germline assignment: CDR1 KGHSH and CDR2 LQKENI. CDR3 nucleotides: TGTGCCAGCTCACCATTGGCAGGGAGCCCCTACACCTTC. It yields the protein CASSPLAGSPYTF.

At least ten counts were recorded for this clonotype. The rearrangement uses TRBV11-2 and TRBJ2-3; a weak D match, TRBD1 (6 bases). CDR3 length: 15 amino acids. Germline V gene data show CDR1 as SGHAT and CDR2 as FQNNGV. Trimming pared 6 bases from V and 0 bases from J, leaving 13 bases between. DNA of the CDR3: TGTGCCAGCAGGCAGCCGGGACAAAGCACAGATACGCAGTATTTT. Protein: CASRQPGQSTDTQYF.

The rearrangement uses TRBV4-1 and TRBJ1-2; 7 nucleotides line up with TRBD1. The ends lost 4 bases at V and 10 bases at J; junction bases unmatched: 3. This CDR3 region has 11 residues. CDR1 is MGHRA, CDR2 YSYEKL, per germline. Written as DNA, the CDR3 is TGCGCCAGCAGCCGCGACAGGGACTACACCTTC. This gives the protein CASSRDRDYTF.

This clonotype was counted between two and nine times. The chain uses TRBV4-2 and TRBJ2-3; the D is unclear. The length of the CDR3 is 13 residues. The V gene's germline CDR1 is LGHNA and CDR2 YNFKEQ. V lost 0 bases and J lost 2, with 3 bases in between. The CDR3 spells CASSQDYTDTQYF. The CDR3 nucleotides read TGTGCCAGCAGCCAAGACTACACAGATACGCAGTATTTT.

This clonotype was seen ten or more times. V usage is TRBV19 and J usage is TRBJ1-2; 7 nucleotides align to TRBD1. CDR1 is LNHDA, CDR2 SQIVND, per germline (reference sequence). V was pared by 9 bases and J by 3 bases, with 4 bases of the junction left unmatched. CDR3 length: 12 residues. This CDR3 reads CASLGQDYGYTF. CDR3 DNA sequence: TGTGCCAGCCTCGGACAGGACTATGGCTACACCTTC.

This clonotype has ten or more counts. CDR3 sequence (DNA): TGTGCCAGCAGCTTATATCAGGGGATGGCGGACACCGGGGAGCTGTTTTTT. Amino acids: CASSLYQGMADTGELFF. The chain uses TRBV11-2 and TRBJ2-2; TRBD1 is a possible D gene (6 bases). The CDR3 length is 17 residues. Germline-derived CDR1 and CDR2 are SGHAT and FQNNGV. The V gene lost 2 bases and the J gene lost 3 bases, with 16 bases spanning the gap.

There are a few counts of this clonotype. The chain has TRBV6-2 or TRBV6-3 and TRBJ2-7; TRBD2 agrees at 8 bases. The germline V gene encodes CDR1 MNHEY and CDR2 SVGEGT. The CDR3 is made up of 15 amino acids. The ends lost 6 bases at V and 2 bases at J; junction bases unmatched: 9. The CDR3 loop is CASSRSGGVTYEQYF. CDR3 DNA: TGTGCCAGCAGCAGGTCGGGAGGGGTCACCTACGAGCAGTACTTC.

The V gene is TRBV6-8, the J gene TRBJ2-7, with D maybe TRBD2 (5 bases). The CDR3 is 14 amino acids. V was pared by 6 bases and J by 0 bases, with 12 bases between. Germline CDR1 reads MNHGY; CDR2 reads SAAAGT. The CDR3 bases are TGTGCCAGCAGGGGCTCGGGGAGCTCCTACGAGCAGTACTTC. This translates into CASRGSGSSYEQYF.

V usage is TRBV6-4 and J usage is TRBJ2-1, with 7 bases that match TRBD1. This CDR3 is built from 17 residues. CDR1 is MRHNA and CDR2 is SNTAGT in the germline V gene. V lost 3 bases to trimming and J lost 6 bases; unmatched junction nucleotides: 14. The CDR3 sequence is CASSELFRDRISNEQFF. The CDR3 DNA reads as TGTGCCAGCAGTGAACTCTTCCGGGACAGAATTAGCAATGAGCAGTTCTTC.

This clonotype was seen repeatedly, ten times or more. This rearrangement joins TRBV7-2 to TRBJ2-3, with 7 nucleotides matching TRBD1. V lost 3 bases, J lost 3 bases, and 6 bases stayed unmatched. This CDR3 spans 15 amino acids. Germline CDR1 SGHTA, CDR2 FQGNSA. The CDR3 nucleotides read TGTGCCAGCAGCTTTCGGACAGGATGGACAGATACGCAGTATTTT. This codes for CASSFRTGWTDTQYF.

V gene TRBV12-3 or TRBV12-4 combines with J gene TRBJ2-2; 8 positions agree with TRBD1. The V segment lost 5 bases and the J segment 0 bases; nucleotides outside the gene matches: 8. The CDR3 runs 17 residues. CDR3 in DNA: TGTGCCAGCAGTCCTGGACAGGGCCGCCCGAACACCGGGGAGCTGTTTTTT. Its translation is CASSPGQGRPNTGELFF.

This clonotype was observed at least ten times. This rearrangement joins TRBV19 to TRBJ2-2; 9 nucleotides agree with TRBD1. CDR1 is LNHDA, CDR2 SQIVND, per germline (reference sequence). The CDR3 is 15 residues long. V shed 5 bases and J 6 bases; nucleotides not matched to a gene: 7. DNA for the CDR3: TGTGCCAGTAGTCCGGGACAGGGCGGTCCCGGGGAGCTGTTTTTT. It is translated as CASSPGQGGPGELFF.

There are a few counts of this clonotype. The chain recombines TRBV27 with TRBJ1-1, with D unclear. Deletions cut 6 bases from V and 5 bases from J, with 16 bases between. This CDR3 comprises 14 residues. The germline CDR1 and CDR2 sequences are MNHEY and SMNVEV (reference sequence). The CDR3: CASRRAPAETEAFF. Here the CDR3 DNA reads TGTGCCAGCAGACGGGCCCCGGCGGAGACTGAAGCTTTCTTT.

A few counts support this clonotype. The chain employs TRBV6-2 or TRBV6-3 and TRBJ2-3; no clear D gene. The CDR3 covers 17 residues. Germline CDR1 reads MNHEY; CDR2 reads SVGEGT. Trimming pared 0 bases from V and 0 bases from J, leaving 13 bases between. CDR3 nucleotide sequence: TGTGCCAGCAGTTACTCACTGCGGAAAACTAGCACAGATACGCAGTATTTT. Translation gives CASSYSLRKTSTDTQYF.

This clonotype was seen at least ten times. The rearrangement joins TRBV7-2 to TRBJ1-1; 12 nucleotides match TRBD1. CDR1 is SGHTA, CDR2 FQGNSA, per germline. This CDR3 has 15 amino acids. Trimming took 3 bases from V and 7 from J; bases not matched to a gene: 6. The CDR3 here is CASSFKGQGAGEAFF. The CDR3, as DNA: TGTGCCAGCAGCTTTAAGGGACAGGGGGCGGGTGAAGCTTTCTTT.

There are a few counts of this clonotype. V usage is TRBV7-2 and J usage is TRBJ2-7; D assignment may be TRBD1 or TRBD2 (5 bases each). Germline V gene lookup returns CDR1 SGHTA and CDR2 FQGNSA. V was clipped by 5 bases and J by 4 bases, with 15 bases between them. The CDR3 consists of 14 residues. The CDR3 coding sequence is TGTGCCAGCAGCCGTACCCGAGGGGAATACGAGCAGTACTTC. Amino acid sequence: CASSRTRGEYEQYF.

This clonotype was counted a few times. The V and J genes are TRBV5-1 and TRBJ1-1, with a possible D match to TRBD1 (6 bases). CDR1 SGHRS and CDR2 YFSETQ come from the germline V gene. The CDR3 length is 14 residues. Trimming took off 4 bases at V and 5 bases at J, with 15 bases between the two ends. In DNA form, the CDR3 reads TGCGCCAGCAGCCCGCTGGGGGGCTGGACTGAAGCTTTCTTT. Protein: CASSPLGGWTEAFF.

With regard to this clonotype: An end of the junction does not agree with germline; a read error may underlie this. The V call is TRBV7-2, the J call TRBJ1-1; D ambiguous. Germline CDR1 is SGHTA and CDR2 is FQGNSA. This CDR3 comprises 14 residues. In DNA, the CDR3 is TGTGCCATCAGCATCCAAGAAAGGAACACTGAAGCTTTCTTT. This gives the protein CAISIQERNTEAFF. The entire variable domain, with the rest obtained from reference TRBV7-2 and TRBJ1-1, is as follows: GAGVSQSPSNKVTEKGKDVELRCDPISGHTALYWYRQSLGQGLEFLIYFQGNSAPDKSGLPSDRFSAERTGGSVSTLTIQRTQQEDSAVYLCAISIQERNTEAFFGQGTRLTVV.